The subject of this entry is one T cell receptor (beta chain). Antigen unknown. The sample belongs to a study of OX40 agonist ivuxolimab in advanced cancers. At the level of the study: Three patients, one with hepatocellular carcinoma and two with cutaneous melanoma, responded partially.

Findings and limits, study-wide: Among some nonresponders, normalized T-cell clonal expansion was also low. Expanded clones were, on average, more numerous in CD8+ T cells than in CD4+.

The data were produced by immunoSEQ multiplex PCR, yet TCRdb's version contains in-frame clones alone and is incomplete. The data contain about 59,000 clones, around 84% of them singletons. Trimming took off 4 bases at V and 6 bases at J, with 28 bases between the two ends. The CDR3 length is 18 residues. Per germline, CDR1 SGHDT and CDR2 YYEEEE. Baseline, cycle 4 day 1, and cycle 7 day 1 were the blood sampling points. The chain has TRBV5-6 and TRBJ1-1, with D tentatively TRBD1 (6 bases). The sequencing here drew on CD4+ or CD8+ T cells sorted from blood, taken in a trial of the OX40 agonist ivuxolimab. The receptor was isolated from an adult with an advanced solid tumor such as melanoma, head and neck, liver or kidney cancer. CDR3: CASSLLTGSNQGGPEAFF. For the CDR3, the DNA is TGTGCCAGCAGCCTGTTGACGGGTTCCAACCAAGGGGGTCCTGAAGCTTTCTTT.